These 15 T cell receptor beta chains came from one sample sequenced in a study of blood T cell repertoires in COVID-19. Method: immunoSEQ multiplex PCR; TCRdb's copy keeps in-frame clones and lacks some. Of 170,000 or so clones detected, over 90% appear once; the ten largest clones hold approximately 0.48%. Sequenced material: peripheral blood. Receptors originate from a man aged 50 or older with acute or convalescent COVID-19.

The J gene is TRBJ2-2, the V gene TRBV27, with a weak D call TRBD2 (6 bases). CDR1 and CDR2 (germline): MNHEY, SMNVEV (reference sequence). V lost 2 bases and J lost 2, with 15 bases in between. This CDR3 has 17 residues. The CDR3 spells CASSLRALAANTGELFF. The CDR3 region has the DNA TGTGCCAGCAGTTTACGGGCACTAGCCGCCAACACCGGGGAGCTGTTTTTT.

The genes are TRBV29-1 and TRBJ2-3; tentatively, D is TRBD1 (6 bases). The CDR3 sequence is 12 residues long. Trimming left V 6 bases short and J 2 bases short, with 9 bases between. Germline CDR1 is SQVTM and CDR2 is ANQGSEA. CDR3 sequence reads: CSVGDITDTQYF. The CDR3 DNA reads TGCAGCGTAGGGGACATCACAGATACGCAGTATTTT.

V is TRBV10-3 and J is TRBJ2-7, with D perhaps matching TRBD1 (5 bases). CDR3 length: 14 amino acids. V dropped 3 bases and J dropped 3 bases, with 12 bases sitting between them. Germline V gene lookup returns CDR1 ENHRY and CDR2 SYGVKD. This CDR3 reads CAISDTLQGYEQYF. CDR3 nucleotide sequence: TGTGCCATCAGTGACACCCTCCAGGGCTACGAGCAGTACTTC.

The chain is built from TRBV9 and TRBJ2-1, with TRBD2 identical over 12 bases. Germline lookup yields CDR1 SGDLS and CDR2 YYNGEE. With 4 bases clipped from V and 2 bases from J, the junction kept 4 bases outside the gene matches. The CDR3 is 16 amino acids. DNA of the CDR3: TGTGCCAGCAGCCCCCGGACTAGCGGGACCTACAATGAGCAGTTCTTC. Its translation: CASSPRTSGTYNEQFF. Full variable domain (rest looked up from reference TRBV9 and TRBJ2-1): DSGVTQTPKHLITATGQRVTLRCSPRSGDLSVYWYQQSLDQGLQFLIQYYNGEERAKGNILERFSAQQFPDLHSELNLSSLELGDSALYFCASSPRTSGTYNEQFFGPGTRLTVL.

The chain uses TRBV7-9 and TRBJ2-3; D perhaps matches TRBD2 (6 bases). Germline-derived CDR1 and CDR2 are SEHNR and FQNEAQ (reference sequence). The ends were cut back, 1 base at V and 5 bases at J, with 13 bases in the middle. The CDR3 sequence is 15 residues long. The CDR3 protein is CASSLEAGRGDTQYF. CDR3 coding DNA: TGTGCCAGCAGCTTAGAGGCGGGACGGGGAGATACGCAGTATTTT.

This sequence joins TRBV28 and TRBJ1-2, with D unresolved. Germline assignment: CDR1 MDHEN and CDR2 SYDVKM. V was pared by 3 bases and J by 3 bases, with 5 bases between. This CDR3 is 12 amino acids long. The CDR3 sequence: CASSLEYYGYTF. The CDR3 DNA reads TGTGCCAGCAGTTTGGAGTACTATGGCTACACCTTC.

The V gene is TRBV11-2, the J gene TRBJ1-1; D may be TRBD1 (5 bases). Trimming removed 3 bases from V and 1 base from J, with 12 bases in between. The CDR3 is 15 amino acids. The V gene's germline CDR1 is SGHAT and CDR2 FQNNGV. CDR3 sequence (DNA): TGTGCCAGCAGCTTCCTAAGACAGCAGAACACTGAAGCTTTCTTT. Translated, it gives CASSFLRQQNTEAFF.

The chain carries TRBV6-2 or TRBV6-3 and TRBJ2-2; 10 nucleotides agree with TRBD1. Germline loops: CDR1 MNHEY, CDR2 SVGEGT. The V and J ends lost 3 bases and 0 bases, in that order; junction bases with no gene match: 4. CDR3 length: 17 residues. The DNA of the CDR3 is TGTGCCAGCAGTTATCCTGGGACAGGGGCGAACACCGGGGAGCTGTTTTTT. Protein product: CASSYPGTGANTGELFF.

The V gene is TRBV21-1, the J gene TRBJ1-6; the DNA was not used to check the table's D call, TRBD1. TRBV21-1 is flagged as a pseudogene. The CDR3 is made up of 15 amino acids. This chain's CDR3 is CASIPTNRRNSPLHF. CDR3 coding DNA: TGTGCCAGCATCCCAACCAACAGAAGGAATTCACCCCTCCACTTT.

The CDR3: CASSTQGTGELFF. CDR3 in DNA: TGTGCCAGTAGTACACAGGGAACCGGGGAGCTGTTTTTT. The genes are TRBV19 and TRBJ2-2; D may be TRBD1 (6 bases). Germline values: CDR1 LNHDA, CDR2 SQIVND (reference sequence). The V gene lost 4 bases and the J gene lost 5 bases, with 8 bases spanning the gap. The CDR3 is 13 amino acids.

The V and J genes are TRBV11-2 and TRBJ1-1; possibly TRBD1 for D (5 bases). CDR1 is SGHAT, CDR2 FQNNGV, per germline. This CDR3 region has 15 residues. Trimming shortened V by 1 base and J by 3 bases, and 12 bases separated the two germline ends. CDR3 in DNA: TGTGCCAGCAGCTTAGGGATGGGGGGATACACTGAAGCTTTCTTT. Protein sequence: CASSLGMGGYTEAFF. The full variable domain, its missing parts supplied by reference TRBV11-2 and TRBJ1-1, is EAGVAQSPRYKIIEKRQSVAFWCNPISGHATLYWYQQILGQGPKLLIQFQNNGVVDDSQLPKDRFSAERLKGVDSTLKIQPAKLEDSAVYLCASSLGMGGYTEAFFGQGTRLTVV.

V gene TRBV28 combines with J gene TRBJ1-5; D call uncertain. The CDR3 is made up of 14 amino acids. CDR1 MDHEN and CDR2 SYDVKM come from the germline V gene. The V and J ends lost 3 bases and 7 bases respectively, with 13 bases between them. CDR3 sequence: CASSFGGSGQPQHF. In DNA, the CDR3 is TGTGCCAGCAGTTTTGGAGGGAGCGGACAGCCCCAGCATTTT.

This chain uses TRBV7-6 with TRBJ2-7; D may be TRBD2 (5 bases). The CDR3 has 13 residues. Germline CDR1 and CDR2: SGHVS and FNYEAQ. V dropped 5 bases and J dropped 4 bases, with 12 bases sitting between them. The CDR3 spells CASSPGENYEQYF. CDR3 DNA: TGTGCCAGCAGCCCCGGGGAGAATTACGAGCAGTACTTC.

V is TRBV27 and J is TRBJ1-2, with D perhaps TRBD1 (5 bases). The V and J ends lost 6 bases and 1 base respectively, with 12 bases between them. Germline CDR1 is MNHEY and CDR2 is SMNVEV (reference sequence). This CDR3 has 14 amino acids. The CDR3 loop is CASSLKQDNYGYTF. DNA for the CDR3: TGTGCCAGCAGCCTCAAACAGGATAACTATGGCTACACCTTC.

The genes are TRBV11-2 and TRBJ2-5; 12 bases match TRBD1. V was clipped by 5 bases and J by 5 bases; unmatched bases: 3. From germline, CDR1 is SGHAT and CDR2 FQNNGV. This CDR3 has 14 amino acids. The CDR3 region is CASSTGTGGETQYF. The CDR3 nucleotides are TGTGCCAGCAGCACTGGGACAGGGGGCGAGACCCAGTACTTC.